Given below is one T cell receptor (beta chain) in context. The antigen is not known. Time point here: persistent/refractory GD, antithyroid drugs over 5 years with positive TRAb. With RNA extracted from PBMCs as input, the TCR library was made. The record originates from a study of regulatory T cells in long-lasting Graves disease. Library construction for TCR beta used iRepertoire HTBI primers and Arm-PCR of CDR3 regions. TCRdb called the multiplex PCR reads again in MiXCR, with one record for every CDR3 protein. Here the sample spans about 470,000 distinct CDR3 sequences, more than 20% being singletons. V lost 1 base and J lost 7, with 21 bases in between. This CDR3 region has 16 residues. The germline gives CDR1 SGHRS, CDR2 YFSETQ. Study conclusions and caveats: Favored gene segments in persistent disease were TRBV28, TRBJ1-2 and TRBJ2-5. Since the sample size was small, accuracy may have been reduced.

This sequence was found in a female donor with Graves disease. The J gene is TRBJ2-7, the V gene TRBV5-1; D is perhaps TRBD1 (5 bases). The starting material was peripheral blood mononuclear cells (PBMCs), obtained when the disease was refractory, from a patient treated with antithyroid drugs. CDR3 sequence: CASSLSGVQGTREQYF. The CDR3 coding sequence is TGCGCCAGCAGCTTGAGTGGCGTCCAGGGAACGCGGGAGCAGTACTTC.